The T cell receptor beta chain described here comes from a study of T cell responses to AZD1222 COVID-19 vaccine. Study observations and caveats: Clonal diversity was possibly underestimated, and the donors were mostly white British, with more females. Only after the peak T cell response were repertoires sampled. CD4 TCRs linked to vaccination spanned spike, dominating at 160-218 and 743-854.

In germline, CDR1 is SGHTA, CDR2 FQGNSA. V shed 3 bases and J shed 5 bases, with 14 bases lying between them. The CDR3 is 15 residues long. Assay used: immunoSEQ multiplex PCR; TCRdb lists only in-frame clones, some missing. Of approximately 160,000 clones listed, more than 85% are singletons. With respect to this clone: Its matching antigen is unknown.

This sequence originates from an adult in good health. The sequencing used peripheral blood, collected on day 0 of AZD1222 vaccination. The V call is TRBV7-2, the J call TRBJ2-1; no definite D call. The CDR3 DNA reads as TGTGCCAGCAGCTTCGGGCCCCTTACTAACAATGAGCAGTTCTTC. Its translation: CASSFGPLTNNEQFF.